This T cell receptor beta chain was obtained from a study of blood T cell repertoires in COVID-19. Profiling relied on immunoSEQ multiplex PCR, and the TCRdb table lists in-frame clones only, not all of them. The table has some 160,000 clones, roughly 80% seen once. CDR1 SGHDN and CDR2 FVKESK come from the germline V gene. V was shortened by 4 bases and J by 6 bases, with 10 bases between the two germline ends. This CDR3 has 12 amino acids. Material for sequencing was peripheral blood. The sequence was obtained from a man aged 50 to 60 with active or convalescent COVID-19. V usage is TRBV14 and J usage is TRBJ2-7; D is unclear. The chain's CDR3 is CASSPTGSEQYF. The CDR3 DNA sequence: TGTGCCAGCAGCCCCACGGGTTCCGAGCAGTACTTC.